A single sample gave rise to the 29 T cell receptor beta chains below, sequenced in a study of a mutant IDH1 vaccine in newly diagnosed glioma. Some clones are missing from TCRdb's copy, which holds only in-frame ones; the method was immunoSEQ multiplex PCR. The data hold 98,000 or so clones, with 80% to 90% observed a single time. Documented time point: baseline, week 1 (first vaccination visit). Treatment of the sample: pre-vaccination baseline after standard-of-care therapy. The sequencing used PBMCs, collected from a glioma patient treated with radiotherapy, temozolomide or both. All receptors derive from a woman aged 45-60 years with glioma.

This chain joins TRBV5-1 and TRBJ2-1, with D unresolved. Germline V gene lookup returns CDR1 SGHRS and CDR2 YFSETQ. This CDR3 region has 16 residues. Trimming took 5 bases from V and 4 from J, leaving 19 bases between them. The CDR3 loop is CASRRASNLEYNEQFF. In DNA, the CDR3 is TGCGCCAGCAGAAGGGCCTCGAATTTGGAGTACAATGAGCAGTTCTTC.

This sequence joins TRBV10-3 and TRBJ2-5; 8 nucleotides line up with TRBD1. Germline CDR1 is ENHRY and CDR2 is SYGVKD. This CDR3 region has 14 residues. Trimming took 2 bases from V and 1 from J; bases not matched to a gene: 0. The CDR3 here is CAISEDRGQETQYF. The CDR3 DNA is TGTGCCATCAGTGAGGACAGGGGCCAAGAGACCCAGTACTTC.

The chain couples TRBV5-8 to TRBJ1-3; 9 nucleotides align to TRBD1. This CDR3 spans 14 amino acids. CDR1 and CDR2 (germline): SGHTS, YDEGEE. After removal of 4 bases from V and 9 bases from J, the junction contained 8 bases not matched to a gene. The CDR3 protein is CASSRGQGRSTIYF. CDR3 nucleotide sequence: TGTGCCAGCAGCAGGGGACAGGGACGGAGCACCATATATTTT.

V and J are TRBV9 and TRBJ1-6; D gene uncertain. In germline, CDR1 is SGDLS, CDR2 YYNGEE. Trimming pared 4 bases from V and 7 bases from J, leaving 15 bases between. This CDR3 has 15 residues. The CDR3 region has the DNA TGTGCCAGCAGCCCGTGGCGGAGTCAAAATTCACCCCTCCACTTT. Encoded protein: CASSPWRSQNSPLHF.

The V gene is TRBV15, the J gene TRBJ2-2; no clear D. V dropped 0 bases and J dropped 4 bases, with 3 bases sitting between them. Germline V gene sequence: CDR1 LNHNV, CDR2 YYDKDF (reference sequence). The CDR3 is made up of 13 amino acids. The CDR3 reads CATSRESTGELFF. As DNA, the CDR3 is TGTGCCACCAGCAGAGAAAGCACCGGGGAGCTGTTTTTT.

DNA for the CDR3: TGTGCCAGCAGTTACGCCTCAACAGGGGTAACTGAAGCTTTCTTT. This translates into CASSYASTGVTEAFF. The rearrangement links TRBV6-6 to TRBJ1-1; the match to TRBD1 covers 7 bases. Germline CDR1 MNHNY, CDR2 SVGAGI (reference sequence). CDR3 length equals 15 residues. V trimming: 2 bases; J trimming: 5 bases; junction bases outside the gene matches: 8.

This chain uses TRBV29-1 with TRBJ1-2; no clear D gene. V lost 7 bases to trimming and J lost 3 bases, with 9 bases between them. In germline, CDR1 is SQVTM, CDR2 ANQGSEA. The CDR3 has 11 amino acids. The chain's CDR3 is CSATGHYGYTF. DNA of the CDR3: TGCAGCGCGACGGGTCACTATGGCTACACCTTC.

The V gene is TRBV19, the J gene TRBJ2-7; 13 nucleotides match TRBD2. The CDR3 length is 16 residues. Trimming removed 5 bases from V and 4 bases from J; junction bases left unmatched: 8. Germline V gives CDR1 LNHDA, CDR2 SQIVND (reference sequence). CDR3 residues: CASSEVGLAGRYEQYF. CDR3 sequence (DNA): TGTGCCAGTAGTGAAGTGGGACTAGCGGGAAGGTACGAGCAGTACTTC.

CDR3 amino acids: CASSSSGAEEQYF. The CDR3 DNA sequence: TGTGCCAGCAGCTCGTCGGGAGCGGAGGAGCAGTACTTC. The chain employs TRBV7-9 and TRBJ2-7, with D possibly matching TRBD2 (6 bases). The CDR3 length is 13 residues. With 4 bases removed from V and 7 bases from J, the gap between germline ends came to 14 bases. Germline loops: CDR1 SEHNR, CDR2 FQNEAQ (reference sequence).

The chain carries TRBV5-1 and TRBJ1-2, with D tentatively TRBD1 (5 bases). Trimming cost V 5 bases and J 3 bases, with 14 bases left between them. The germline gives CDR1 SGHRS, CDR2 YFSETQ. The CDR3 totals 14 residues. The CDR3 protein is CASRPLWGDYGYTF. CDR3 bases: TGCGCCAGCAGACCCCTGTGGGGGGACTATGGCTACACCTTC. Together with reference TRBV5-1 and TRBJ1-2, the CDR3 gives the full variable domain: KAGVTQTPRYLIKTRGQQVTLSCSPISGHRSVSWYQQTPGQGLQFLFEYFSETQRNKGNFPGRFSGRQFSNSRSEMNVSTLELGDSALYLCASRPLWGDYGYTFGSGTRLTVV.

The chain joins TRBV25-1 to TRBJ2-2; D remains ambiguous. The germline V gene has CDR1 MGHDK and CDR2 SYGVNS. The CDR3 contains 16 residues. The V gene lost 3 bases and the J gene lost 3 bases, with 14 bases spanning the gap. CDR3 loop: CASSDGRSRDTGELFF. CDR3 DNA sequence: TGTGCCAGCAGTGATGGACGGAGTAGGGACACCGGGGAGCTGTTTTTT.

The table lists this clone with a count of one. The chain recombines TRBV27 with TRBJ2-1, with TRBD2 matching 12 bases. V dropped 3 bases and J dropped 6; count of bases not matched to a gene: 3. This CDR3 is built from 15 residues. In germline, CDR1 is MNHEY, CDR2 SMNVEV (reference sequence). For the CDR3, the DNA is TGTGCCAGCAGTTTCCTAGCGGGAGGGCCCAATGAGCAGTTCTTC. Its translation: CASSFLAGGPNEQFF.

The V gene is TRBV6-5, the J gene TRBJ2-7; TRBD1 agrees at 8 bases. The CDR3 consists of 14 residues. Trimming removed 5 bases from V and 2 bases from J; junction bases left unmatched: 5. CDR1 is MNHEY, CDR2 SVGAGI, per germline. CDR3 DNA sequence: TGTGCCAGCAGTCCTCCGACAGGGGCCTACGAGCAGTACTTC. Translated, it gives CASSPPTGAYEQYF.

The rearrangement joins TRBV19 to TRBJ1-2; 12 bases line up with TRBD1. Germline V gene lookup returns CDR1 LNHDA and CDR2 SQIVND (reference sequence). With 5 bases clipped from V and 7 bases from J, the junction kept 5 bases outside the gene matches. The CDR3 is 14 amino acids. DNA of the CDR3: TGTGCCAGTAGTCCGGGACAGGGGGCTGGTGGCTACACCTTC. Translating gives CASSPGQGAGGYTF.

Details on this clone: The sample has other DNA sequences that encode this CDR3 too. V usage is TRBV19 and J usage is TRBJ2-3; a weak D match, TRBD2 (5 bases). Germline V gives CDR1 LNHDA, CDR2 SQIVND (reference sequence). The CDR3 runs to 14 residues. Trimming took 5 bases from V and 0 from J, leaving 9 bases between them. CDR3 DNA: TGTGCCAGTAGTCTAAGCGGAAGCACAGATACGCAGTATTTT. This codes for CASSLSGSTDTQYF.

In this sample, this clone turned up once. This chain joins TRBV30 and TRBJ2-2; TRBD2 is a possible D gene (5 bases). Per germline, CDR1 GTSNPN and CDR2 SVGIG (reference sequence). The CDR3 is made up of 11 amino acids. The V gene lost 3 bases and the J gene lost 12 bases, with 11 bases spanning the gap. Here the CDR3 DNA reads TGTGCCTGGAGAAGGGAGTTGCAGCTGTTTTTT. Translated, it gives CAWRRELQLFF.

J is TRBJ1-4 and V is TRBV5-1, with D perhaps matching TRBD1 (6 bases). V was clipped by 0 bases and J by 8 bases, with 11 bases between them. The CDR3 consists of 14 residues. Germline CDR1 and CDR2: SGHRS and YFSETQ. The chain's CDR3 is CASSLVLQGEKLFF. CDR3 coding DNA: TGCGCCAGCAGCTTGGTCCTACAGGGCGAAAAACTGTTTTTT.

CDR3 bases: TGTGCCAGCATGGTGAGCGGGAGCCACGGCTCCTACGAGCAGTACTTC. Amino acid sequence: CASMVSGSHGSYEQYF. The rearrangement joins TRBV28 to TRBJ2-7, with TRBD2 matching 8 bases. V dropped 7 bases and J dropped 0; count of bases not matched to a gene: 11. The germline gives CDR1 MDHEN, CDR2 SYDVKM. The CDR3 has 16 amino acids. Variable domain in full (rest from reference TRBV28 and TRBJ2-7): DVKVTQSSRYLVKRTGEKVFLECVQDMDHENMFWYRQDPGLGLRLIYFSYDVKMKEKGDIPEGYSVSREKKERFSLILESASTNQTSMYLCASMVSGSHGSYEQYFGPGTRLTVT.

This clone showed up just once. Distinct nucleotide sequences in the sample also encode this CDR3. The chain couples TRBV7-9 to TRBJ1-5, with unresolved D. CDR1 is SEHNR, CDR2 FQNEAQ, per germline (reference sequence). With 1 base removed from V and 9 bases from J, the gap between germline ends came to 4 bases. The CDR3 consists of 11 residues. CDR3 nucleotides: TGTGCCAGCAGCTTAGGAGGGCCCCAGCATTTT. Its protein product is CASSLGGPQHF.

The chain combines TRBV6-5 with TRBJ2-7; the match to TRBD1 covers 7 bases. With 4 bases clipped from V and 6 bases from J, the junction kept 9 bases outside the gene matches. Per germline, CDR1 MNHEY and CDR2 SVGAGI. CDR3 length: 14 residues. The CDR3 spells CASSSSTGSSEQYF. The DNA for the CDR3 is TGTGCCAGCAGTTCATCGACAGGGTCTAGCGAGCAGTACTTC.

The V gene is TRBV20-1, the J gene TRBJ2-5; D gene uncertain. Trimming took 8 bases from V and 5 from J, leaving 12 bases between them. This CDR3 region has 11 residues. The germline V gene has CDR1 DFQATT and CDR2 SNEGSKA (reference sequence). CDR3 residues: CSPWRGETQYF. For the CDR3, the DNA is TGCAGTCCATGGCGTGGGGAGACCCAGTACTTC.

This rearrangement joins TRBV5-1 to TRBJ2-2; the D gene is possibly TRBD1 (6 bases). The CDR3 sequence is 14 residues long. CDR1 and CDR2 from the germline V gene are SGHRS and YFSETQ. V lost 4 bases and J 6 bases, leaving 13 bases between the germline ends. The chain's CDR3 is CASSPRTEAGELFF. Written as DNA, the CDR3 is TGCGCCAGCAGCCCTCGGACAGAGGCCGGGGAGCTGTTTTTT.

A single count supports this clone. V usage is TRBV18 and J usage is TRBJ2-1; D gene uncertain. The CDR3 runs to 13 residues. Between the trimmed V and J ends, which lost 3 bases and 8 bases, there was a span of 11 bases. Germline CDR1 reads KGHSH; CDR2 reads LQKENI. DNA for the CDR3: TGTGCCAGCTCACCGGTAGCTGGCCATGAGCAGTTCTTC. Protein: CASSPVAGHEQFF.

This clone was seen more than once but under ten times. The genes are TRBV27 and TRBJ2-7, with 9 bases that match TRBD1. Germline CDR1 MNHEY, CDR2 SMNVEV (reference sequence). Germline trimming cut 10 bases from V and 2 bases from J; bases unmatched to any gene: 6. The CDR3 runs 13 residues. CDR3 amino acids: CATMRQGAYEQYF. The CDR3 region has the DNA TGTGCCACCATGAGACAGGGGGCCTACGAGCAGTACTTC.

The chain is built from TRBV7-6 and TRBJ2-7; 10 bases align to TRBD2. V trimming: 4 bases; J trimming: 2 bases; junction bases outside the gene matches: 2. The germline V gene encodes CDR1 SGHVS and CDR2 FNYEAQ. This CDR3 has 14 residues. CDR3 DNA: TGTGCCAGCAGCTGGACTAGCGGAACCTACGAGCAGTACTTC. Amino acids: CASSWTSGTYEQYF.

The chain carries TRBV20-1 and TRBJ2-3, with D perhaps matching TRBD2 (6 bases). Deletions cut 7 bases from V and 6 bases from J, with 11 bases between. The CDR3 is made up of 11 amino acids. Germline V gene data show CDR1 as DFQATT and CDR2 as SNEGSKA (reference sequence). The DNA of the CDR3 is TGCAGTGTGCATGGGGGGGATACGCAGTATTTT. Protein sequence: CSVHGGDTQYF.

This chain joins TRBV19 and TRBJ1-1, with TRBD1 matching 10 bases. Trimming removed 4 bases from V and 0 bases from J; junction bases left unmatched: 8. Germline values: CDR1 LNHDA, CDR2 SQIVND (reference sequence). The CDR3 extends over 17 amino acids. Here the CDR3 DNA reads TGTGCCAGTAGTACCAATCCGGGACAGGGGATGAACACTGAAGCTTTCTTT. Amino acid sequence: CASSTNPGQGMNTEAFF.

The rearrangement uses TRBV5-1 and TRBJ2-7; D ambiguous. Germline V gene data show CDR1 as SGHRS and CDR2 as YFSETQ. V lost 0 bases and J 6 bases, leaving 7 bases between the germline ends. The CDR3 covers 12 residues. CDR3 loop: CASSLERVEQYF. CDR3 coding DNA: TGCGCCAGCAGCTTGGAACGGGTCGAGCAGTACTTC.

The rearrangement uses TRBV9 and TRBJ1-1; TRBD1 might be the D (5 bases). The CDR3 is made up of 14 amino acids. Trimming stripped 2 bases from V and 3 bases from J, with 11 bases between. CDR1 SGDLS and CDR2 YYNGEE come from the germline V gene. DNA for the CDR3: TGTGCCAGCAGCGTTGCGGGCAGGGACACTGAAGCTTTCTTT. Its protein product is CASSVAGRDTEAFF.